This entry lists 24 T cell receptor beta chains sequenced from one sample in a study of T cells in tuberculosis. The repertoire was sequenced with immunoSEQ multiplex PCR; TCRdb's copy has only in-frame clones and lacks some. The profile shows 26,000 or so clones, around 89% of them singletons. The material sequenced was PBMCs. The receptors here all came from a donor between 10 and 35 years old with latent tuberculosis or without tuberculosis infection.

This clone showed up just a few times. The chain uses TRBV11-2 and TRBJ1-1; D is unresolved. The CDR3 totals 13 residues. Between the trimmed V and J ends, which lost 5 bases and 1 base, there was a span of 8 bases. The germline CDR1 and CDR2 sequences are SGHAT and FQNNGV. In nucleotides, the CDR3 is TGTGCCAGCAGCCCATCAGGGAACACTGAAGCTTTCTTT. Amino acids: CASSPSGNTEAFF.

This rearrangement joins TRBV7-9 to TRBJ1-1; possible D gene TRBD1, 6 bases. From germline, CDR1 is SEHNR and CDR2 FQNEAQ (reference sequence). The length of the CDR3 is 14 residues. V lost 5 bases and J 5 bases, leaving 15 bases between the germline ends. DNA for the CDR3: TGTGCCAGCAGCCTAAGCCTAACAGGGACTGAAGCTTTCTTT. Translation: CASSLSLTGTEAFF.

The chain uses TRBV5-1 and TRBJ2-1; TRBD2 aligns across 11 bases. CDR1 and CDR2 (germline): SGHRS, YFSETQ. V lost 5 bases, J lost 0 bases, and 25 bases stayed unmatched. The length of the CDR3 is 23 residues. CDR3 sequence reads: CASRSVKRHGGLAAGVSYNEQFF. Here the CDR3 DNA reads TGCGCCAGCAGATCAGTTAAGCGGCACGGGGGACTAGCGGCCGGGGTCTCCTACAATGAGCAGTTCTTC.

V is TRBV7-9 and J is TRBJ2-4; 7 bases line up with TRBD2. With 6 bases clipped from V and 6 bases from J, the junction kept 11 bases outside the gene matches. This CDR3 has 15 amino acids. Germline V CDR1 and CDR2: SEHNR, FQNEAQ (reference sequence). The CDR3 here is CASSPGTMGLNIQYF. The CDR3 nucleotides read TGTGCCAGCAGTCCTGGGACTATGGGTCTAAACATTCAGTACTTC.

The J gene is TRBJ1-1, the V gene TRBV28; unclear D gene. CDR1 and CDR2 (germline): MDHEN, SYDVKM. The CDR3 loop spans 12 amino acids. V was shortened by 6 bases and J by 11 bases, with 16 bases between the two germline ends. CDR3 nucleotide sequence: TGTGCCAGCAGCCCCCAGGCCGGCGGGGCTTTCTTT. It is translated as CASSPQAGGAFF.

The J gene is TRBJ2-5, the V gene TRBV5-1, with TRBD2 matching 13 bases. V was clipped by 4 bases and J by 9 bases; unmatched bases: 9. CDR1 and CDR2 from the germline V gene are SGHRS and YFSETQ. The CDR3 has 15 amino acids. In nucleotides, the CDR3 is TGCGCCAGCAGCGCCGGGACTAGCGGGGTCGGGGCCCAGTACTTC. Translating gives CASSAGTSGVGAQYF.

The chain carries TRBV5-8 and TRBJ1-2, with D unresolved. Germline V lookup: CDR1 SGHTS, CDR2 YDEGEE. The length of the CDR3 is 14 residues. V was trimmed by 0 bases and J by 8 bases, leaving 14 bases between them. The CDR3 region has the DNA TGTGCCAGCAGCTTGGCCGGCGTGCCGGGGGGCTACACCTTC. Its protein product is CASSLAGVPGGYTF.

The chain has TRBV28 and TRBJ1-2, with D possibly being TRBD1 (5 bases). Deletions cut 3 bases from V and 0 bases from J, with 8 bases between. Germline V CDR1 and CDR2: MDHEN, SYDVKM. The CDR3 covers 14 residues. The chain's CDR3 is CASSFGGANYGYTF. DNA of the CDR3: TGTGCCAGCAGTTTTGGGGGGGCTAACTATGGCTACACCTTC.

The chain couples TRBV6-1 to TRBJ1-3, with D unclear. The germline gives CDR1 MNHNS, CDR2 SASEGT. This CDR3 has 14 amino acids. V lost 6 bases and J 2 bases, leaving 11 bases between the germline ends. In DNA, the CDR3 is TGTGCCAGCAGCCTGGGAGGTACTGGAAACACCATATATTTT. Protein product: CASSLGGTGNTIYF.

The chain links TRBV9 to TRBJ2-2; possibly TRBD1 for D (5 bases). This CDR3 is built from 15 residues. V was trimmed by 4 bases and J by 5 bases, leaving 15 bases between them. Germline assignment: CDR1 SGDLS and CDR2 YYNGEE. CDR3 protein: CASSSRQRQTGELFF. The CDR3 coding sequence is TGTGCCAGCAGCTCGAGACAGAGACAAACCGGGGAGCTGTTTTTT.

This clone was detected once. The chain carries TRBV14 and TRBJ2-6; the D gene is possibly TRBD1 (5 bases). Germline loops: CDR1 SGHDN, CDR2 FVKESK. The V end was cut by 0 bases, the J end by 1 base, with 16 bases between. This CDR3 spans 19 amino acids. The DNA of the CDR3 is TGTGCCAGCAGCCAAGACGCGACAGCCCCTTTGTCTGGGGCCAACGTCCTGACTTTC. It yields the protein CASSQDATAPLSGANVLTF.

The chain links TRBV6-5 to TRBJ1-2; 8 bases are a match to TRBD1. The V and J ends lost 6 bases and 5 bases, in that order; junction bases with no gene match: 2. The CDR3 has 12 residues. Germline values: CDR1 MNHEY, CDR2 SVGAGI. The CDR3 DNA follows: TGTGCCAGCAGGGGGACAGGTTATGGCTACACCTTC. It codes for CASRGTGYGYTF.

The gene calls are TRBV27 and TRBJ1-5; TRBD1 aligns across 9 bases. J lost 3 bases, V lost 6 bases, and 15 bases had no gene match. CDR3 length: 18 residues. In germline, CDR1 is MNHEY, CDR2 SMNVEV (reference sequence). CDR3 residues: CASSRRPGQGFANQPQHF. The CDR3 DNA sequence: TGTGCCAGCAGCCGACGCCCGGGACAGGGCTTCGCCAATCAGCCCCAGCATTTT.

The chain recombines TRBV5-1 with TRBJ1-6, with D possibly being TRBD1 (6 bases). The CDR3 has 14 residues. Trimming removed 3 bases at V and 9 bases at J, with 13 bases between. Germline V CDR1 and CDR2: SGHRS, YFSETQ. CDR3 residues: CASSSQGNSSPLHF. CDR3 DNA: TGCGCCAGCAGCTCACAGGGCAACTCTTCACCCCTCCACTTT.

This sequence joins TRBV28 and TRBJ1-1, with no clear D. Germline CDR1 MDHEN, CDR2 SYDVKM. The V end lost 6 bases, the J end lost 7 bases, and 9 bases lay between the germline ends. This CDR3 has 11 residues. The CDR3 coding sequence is TGTGCCAGCAGCTCACTAGTTGAAGCTTTCTTT. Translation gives CASSSLVEAFF.

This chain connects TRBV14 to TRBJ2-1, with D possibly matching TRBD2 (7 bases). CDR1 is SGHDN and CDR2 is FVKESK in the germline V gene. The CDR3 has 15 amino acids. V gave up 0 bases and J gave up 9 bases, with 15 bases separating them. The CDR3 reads CASSQDLRGLFEQFF. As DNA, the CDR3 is TGTGCCAGCAGCCAAGACCTGCGGGGGCTCTTTGAGCAGTTCTTC.

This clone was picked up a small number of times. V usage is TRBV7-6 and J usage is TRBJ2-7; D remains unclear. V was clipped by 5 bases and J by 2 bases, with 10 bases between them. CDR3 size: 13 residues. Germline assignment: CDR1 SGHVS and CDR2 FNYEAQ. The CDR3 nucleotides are TGTGCCAGCAGCAATGGGCCCGCCTACGAGCAGTACTTC. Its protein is CASSNGPAYEQYF. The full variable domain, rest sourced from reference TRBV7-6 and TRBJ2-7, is GAGVSQSPRYKVTKRGQDVALRCDPISGHVSLYWYRQALGQGPEFLTYFNYEAQQDKSGLPNDRFSAERPEGSISTLTIQRTEQRDSAMYRCASSNGPAYEQYFGPGTRLTVT.

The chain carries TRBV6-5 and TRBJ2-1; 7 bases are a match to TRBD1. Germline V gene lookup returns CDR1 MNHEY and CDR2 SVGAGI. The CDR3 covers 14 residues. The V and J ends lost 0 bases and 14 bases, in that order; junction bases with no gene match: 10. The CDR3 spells CASSYSLGRGGEFF. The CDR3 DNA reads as TGTGCCAGCAGTTACTCTCTGGGTAGAGGGGGCGAGTTCTTC.

The CDR3 sequence: CASSPEAGQGTATNEKLFF. DNA for the CDR3: TGTGCCAGCAGCCCAGAGGCGGGACAGGGAACCGCAACTAATGAAAAACTGTTTTTT. V usage is TRBV11-2 and J usage is TRBJ1-4, with 9 bases aligning to TRBD1. Losses at the gene ends were 5 bases for V and 0 bases for J; bases not matched to a gene: 13. There are 19 residues in the CDR3. Germline V lookup: CDR1 SGHAT, CDR2 FQNNGV.

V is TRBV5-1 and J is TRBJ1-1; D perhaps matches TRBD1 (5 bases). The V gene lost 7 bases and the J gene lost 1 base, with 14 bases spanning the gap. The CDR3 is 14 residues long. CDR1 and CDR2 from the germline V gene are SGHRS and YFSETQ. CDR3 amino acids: CASFPGMGNTEAFF. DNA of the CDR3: TGCGCCAGCTTCCCAGGGATGGGGAACACTGAAGCTTTCTTT.

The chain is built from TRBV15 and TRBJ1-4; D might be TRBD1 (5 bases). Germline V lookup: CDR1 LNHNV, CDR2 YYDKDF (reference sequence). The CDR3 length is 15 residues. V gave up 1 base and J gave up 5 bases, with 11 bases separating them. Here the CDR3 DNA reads TGTGCCACCAGCAGAGTAGGCAGGGCCAATGAAAAACTGTTTTTT. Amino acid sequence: CATSRVGRANEKLFF.

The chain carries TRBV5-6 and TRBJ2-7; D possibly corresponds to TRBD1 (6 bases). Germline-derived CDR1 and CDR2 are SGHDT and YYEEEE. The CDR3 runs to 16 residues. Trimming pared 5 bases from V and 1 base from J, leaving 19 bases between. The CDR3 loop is CASREAGTPNSYEQYF. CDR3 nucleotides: TGTGCCAGCAGAGAAGCCGGGACACCTAATTCCTACGAGCAGTACTTC.

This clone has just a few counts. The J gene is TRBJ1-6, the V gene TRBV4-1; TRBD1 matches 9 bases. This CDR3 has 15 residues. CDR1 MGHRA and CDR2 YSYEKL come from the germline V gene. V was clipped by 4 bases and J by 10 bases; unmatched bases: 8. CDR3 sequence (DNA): TGCGCCAGCAGCCCCGGGACAGGGTCTGTCTCACCCCTCCACTTT. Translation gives CASSPGTGSVSPLHF.

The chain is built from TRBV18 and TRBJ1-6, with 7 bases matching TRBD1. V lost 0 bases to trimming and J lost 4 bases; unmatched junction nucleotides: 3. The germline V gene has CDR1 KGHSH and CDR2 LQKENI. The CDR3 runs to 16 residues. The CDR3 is CASSPPGTAYNSPLHF. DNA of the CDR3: TGTGCCAGCTCACCACCTGGGACAGCTTATAATTCACCCCTCCACTTT.